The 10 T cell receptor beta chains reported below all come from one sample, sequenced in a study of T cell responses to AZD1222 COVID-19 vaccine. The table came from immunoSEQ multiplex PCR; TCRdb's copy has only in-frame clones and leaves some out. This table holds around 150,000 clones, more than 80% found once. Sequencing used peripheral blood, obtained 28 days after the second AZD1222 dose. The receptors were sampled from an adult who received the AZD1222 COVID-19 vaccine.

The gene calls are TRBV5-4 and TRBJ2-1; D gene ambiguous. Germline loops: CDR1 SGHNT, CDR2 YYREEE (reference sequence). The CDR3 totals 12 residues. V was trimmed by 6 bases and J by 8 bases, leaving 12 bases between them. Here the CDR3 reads CASNIEGYEQFF. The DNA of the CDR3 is TGTGCCAGCAACATCGAAGGGTATGAGCAGTTCTTC.

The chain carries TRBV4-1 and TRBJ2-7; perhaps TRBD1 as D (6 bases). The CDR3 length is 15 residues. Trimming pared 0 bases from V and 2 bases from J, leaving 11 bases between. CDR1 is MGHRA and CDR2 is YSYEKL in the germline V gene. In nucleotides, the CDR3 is TGCGCCAGCAGCCAAGAATCAGGGGATCCCTACGAGCAGTACTTC. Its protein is CASSQESGDPYEQYF.

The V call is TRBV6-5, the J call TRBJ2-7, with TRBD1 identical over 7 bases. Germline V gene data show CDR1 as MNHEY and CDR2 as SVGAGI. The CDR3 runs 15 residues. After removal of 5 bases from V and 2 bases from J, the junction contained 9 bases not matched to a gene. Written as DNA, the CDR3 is TGTGCCAGCAGTCCTTCCCCAGGGGGAACCTACGAGCAGTACTTC. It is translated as CASSPSPGGTYEQYF.

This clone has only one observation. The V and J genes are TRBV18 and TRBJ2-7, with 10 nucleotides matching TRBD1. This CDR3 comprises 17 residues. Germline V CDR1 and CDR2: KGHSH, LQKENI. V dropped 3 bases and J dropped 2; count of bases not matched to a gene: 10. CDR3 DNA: TGTGCCAGCTCACCCTCCGGGGGACAGGGGAGTCCCTACGAGCAGTACTTC. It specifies CASSPSGGQGSPYEQYF.

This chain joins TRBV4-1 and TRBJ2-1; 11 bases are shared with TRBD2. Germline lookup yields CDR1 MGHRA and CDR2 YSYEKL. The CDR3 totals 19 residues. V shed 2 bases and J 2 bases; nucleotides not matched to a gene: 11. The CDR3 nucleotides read TGCGCCAGCAGCCAATGGCCTCCTAGCGGGAGGAACGCCTACAATGAGCAGTTCTTC. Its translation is CASSQWPPSGRNAYNEQFF.

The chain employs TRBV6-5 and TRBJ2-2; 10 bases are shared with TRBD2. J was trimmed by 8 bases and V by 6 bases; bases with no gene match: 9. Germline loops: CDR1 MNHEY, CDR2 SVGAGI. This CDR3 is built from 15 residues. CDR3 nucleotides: TGTGCCAGCAGAACGGGACTAGCGCCAGGAGGGGAGCTGTTTTTT. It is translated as CASRTGLAPGGELFF.

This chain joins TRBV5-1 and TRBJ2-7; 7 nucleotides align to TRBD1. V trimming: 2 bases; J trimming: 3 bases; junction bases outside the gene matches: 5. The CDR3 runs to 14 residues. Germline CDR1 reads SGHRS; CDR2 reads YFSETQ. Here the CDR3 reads CASSLQGYGYEQYF. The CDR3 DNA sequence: TGCGCCAGCAGCTTACAGGGGTACGGCTACGAGCAGTACTTC.

The CDR3 here is CASSNDRGQPQHF. Here the CDR3 DNA reads TGTGCCAGCAGTAACGACAGGGGGCAGCCCCAGCATTTT. This rearrangement joins TRBV6-5 to TRBJ1-5; 9 positions agree with TRBD1. The CDR3 loop spans 13 amino acids. The V gene end was trimmed by 5 bases and the J gene end by 7 bases; junction bases not matched to a gene: 3. Germline CDR1 is MNHEY and CDR2 is SVGAGI.

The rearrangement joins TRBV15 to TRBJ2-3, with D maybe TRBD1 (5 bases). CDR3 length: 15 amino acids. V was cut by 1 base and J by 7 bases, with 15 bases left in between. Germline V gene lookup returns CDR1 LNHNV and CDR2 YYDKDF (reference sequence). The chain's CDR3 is CATSRGGSTPHTQYF. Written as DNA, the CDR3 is TGTGCCACCAGCAGAGGGGGCAGCACACCTCATACGCAGTATTTT.

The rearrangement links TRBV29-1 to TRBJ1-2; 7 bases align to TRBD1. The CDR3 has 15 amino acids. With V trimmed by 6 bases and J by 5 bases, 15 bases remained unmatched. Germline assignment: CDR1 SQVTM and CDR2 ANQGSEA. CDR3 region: CSVSGGRLEVYGYTF. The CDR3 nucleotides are TGCAGCGTGTCAGGGGGGCGCCTAGAGGTTTATGGCTACACCTTC.